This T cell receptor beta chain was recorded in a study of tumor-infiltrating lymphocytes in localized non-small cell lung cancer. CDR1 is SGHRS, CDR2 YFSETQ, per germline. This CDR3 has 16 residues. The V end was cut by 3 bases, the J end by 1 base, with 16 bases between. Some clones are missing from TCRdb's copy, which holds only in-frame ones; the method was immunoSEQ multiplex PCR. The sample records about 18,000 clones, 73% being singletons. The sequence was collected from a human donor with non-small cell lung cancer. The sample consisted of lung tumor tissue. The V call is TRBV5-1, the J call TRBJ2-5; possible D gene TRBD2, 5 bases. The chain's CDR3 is CASSWTLTTPQETQYF. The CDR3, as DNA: TGCGCCAGCAGCTGGACTTTGACTACACCCCAAGAGACCCAGTACTTC.